This TCR beta chain was identified during a study of T cell changes during pregnancy in multiple sclerosis. Generated by immunoSEQ multiplex PCR, the TCRdb table keeps only in-frame clones and is missing some. The repertoire holds about 99,000 clones, with roughly nine tenths as singletons. Germline assignment: CDR1 SGHVS and CDR2 FNYEAQ. V was pared by 5 bases and J by 0 bases, with 14 bases between. There are 15 residues in the CDR3. Sample: peripheral blood, taken after pregnancy. This TCR was sampled from a female donor with multiple sclerosis, enrolled in a pregnancy study. The rearrangement links TRBV7-6 to TRBJ2-7; maybe TRBD1 (6 bases). CDR3 amino acids: CASSVRGPSSYEQYF. Here the CDR3 DNA reads TGTGCCAGCAGCGTCAGGGGTCCTAGCTCCTACGAGCAGTACTTC.